A single sample is the source of the 32 T cell receptor beta chains below, sequenced in a study of T cell repertoires in cytomegalovirus infection. TCRdb itself ran the reads through MiXCR, one entry per CDR3 protein. The top ten hold 48% of the sample, which has approximately 590,000 distinct CDR3 sequences, 35% to 50% seen once. Their specific antigens are unknown. This specimen consisted of cultured PBMCs, obtained from culture after CMV antigen stimulation. Receptor source: a human donor in good health (CMV status not recorded). Some clones in this sample may be carry-over from other donors' samples.

The sample holds many counts of this clonotype. This chain uses TRBV7-2 with TRBJ1-1; TRBD1 matches 10 bases. Germline loops: CDR1 SGHTA, CDR2 FQGNSA. This CDR3 has 13 amino acids. V trimming: 5 bases; J trimming: 7 bases; junction bases outside the gene matches: 4. The CDR3 sequence: CASSQGQGLEAFF. The CDR3 DNA reads TGTGCCAGCAGCCAGGGACAGGGGCTTGAAGCTTTCTTT.

The chain uses TRBV5-5 and TRBJ2-3; 8 bases line up with TRBD2. There are 17 residues in the CDR3. The V gene end was trimmed by 0 bases and the J gene end by 0 bases; junction bases not matched to a gene: 6. Germline V CDR1 and CDR2: SGHKS, YYEKEE (reference sequence). The DNA of the CDR3 is TGTGCCAGCAGCTTGGTTACTAGCGGAGGAAGCACAGATACGCAGTATTTT. Its translation: CASSLVTSGGSTDTQYF.

The rearrangement links TRBV28 to TRBJ2-7, with TRBD1 matching 7 bases. V shed 8 bases and J 4 bases; nucleotides not matched to a gene: 8. The CDR3 loop spans 13 amino acids. From germline, CDR1 is MDHEN and CDR2 SYDVKM. The DNA of the CDR3 is TGTGCCAGCCGGGTTGGGACAGAGTACGAGCAGTACTTC. Amino acids: CASRVGTEYEQYF.

This rearrangement joins TRBV6-5 to TRBJ2-1; 10 nucleotides agree with TRBD2. With V trimmed by 2 bases and J by 8 bases, 12 bases remained unmatched. The CDR3 is made up of 17 amino acids. Germline V CDR1 and CDR2: MNHEY, SVGAGI. The CDR3, as DNA: TGTGCCAGCAGTTACCTGACGGGGGAGCGGGAGGGCGATGAGCAGTTCTTC. Translated, it gives CASSYLTGEREGDEQFF.

The rearrangement uses TRBV7-9 and TRBJ2-7; 7 bases are a match to TRBD2. Germline lookup yields CDR1 SEHNR and CDR2 FQNEAQ (reference sequence). J lost 6 bases, V lost 1 base, and 3 bases had no gene match. The CDR3 sequence is 13 residues long. The CDR3 sequence is CASSLGGRGEQYF. The CDR3 DNA is TGTGCCAGCAGCTTAGGGGGGAGGGGCGAGCAGTACTTC.

This clonotype came up a few times. The CDR3 protein is CATSKRQVSATGELFF. DNA of the CDR3: TGTGCCACCAGCAAAAGACAGGTCTCGGCGACCGGGGAGCTGTTTTTT. V and J are TRBV15 and TRBJ2-2, with D perhaps matching TRBD1 (6 bases). The CDR3 loop spans 16 amino acids. Trimming stripped 4 bases from V and 5 bases from J, with 17 bases between. Germline loops: CDR1 LNHNV, CDR2 YYDKDF (reference sequence).

This clonotype occurred a few times. J is TRBJ1-6 and V is TRBV7-2; 7 bases are shared with TRBD1. Trimming removed 4 bases from V and 5 bases from J; junction bases left unmatched: 8. CDR3 length: 16 residues. Germline CDR1 and CDR2: SGHTA and FQGNSA. The DNA for the CDR3 is TGTGCCAGCAGCTGGGACAGTACGTTCAATAATTCACCCCTCCACTTT. It yields the protein CASSWDSTFNNSPLHF.

The V and J genes are TRBV6-1 and TRBJ2-4; D is possibly TRBD1 (6 bases). The CDR3 totals 15 residues. Germline V gives CDR1 MNHNS, CDR2 SASEGT. Trimming removed 6 bases at V and 1 base at J, with 13 bases between. The CDR3 DNA follows: TGTGCCAGCAGGGAACGAGACAGGGCCAAAAACATTCAGTACTTC. Encoded protein: CASRERDRAKNIQYF.

This clonotype was counted at least ten times. V and J are TRBV7-2 and TRBJ1-3; D is unresolved. CDR3 length: 18 residues. Trimming pared 2 bases from V and 0 bases from J, leaving 17 bases between. The V gene's germline CDR1 is SGHTA and CDR2 FQGNSA. For the CDR3, the DNA is TGTGCCAGCAGCTTACCTTCCACCAAGTTTAACTCTGGAAACACCATATATTTT. This translates into CASSLPSTKFNSGNTIYF.

The chain recombines TRBV7-8 with TRBJ2-7; TRBD1 aligns across 7 bases. The germline gives CDR1 SGHVS, CDR2 FQNEAQ. The V and J ends lost 0 bases and 4 bases, in that order; junction bases with no gene match: 6. There are 15 residues in the CDR3. Here the CDR3 DNA reads TGTGCCAGCAGCTTAGCCGGGCAGGGGGTATACGAGCAGTACTTC. It encodes CASSLAGQGVYEQYF. Full variable domain (rest looked up from reference TRBV7-8 and TRBJ2-7): GAGVSQSPRYKVAKRGQDVALRCDPISGHVSLFWYQQALGQGPEFLTYFQNEAQLDKSGLPSDRFFAERPEGSVSTLKIQRTQQEDSAVYLCASSLAGQGVYEQYFGPGTRLTVT.

The table lists this clonotype with many counts. V is TRBV7-2 and J is TRBJ2-7, with 8 nucleotides matching TRBD2. Germline CDR1 and CDR2: SGHTA and FQGNSA. Germline trimming cut 5 bases from V and 4 bases from J; bases unmatched to any gene: 10. The CDR3 spans 15 residues. CDR3 nucleotide sequence: TGTGCCAGCAGCCCCCGGCGTAGCGGGACTTACGAGCAGTACTTC. Encoded protein: CASSPRRSGTYEQYF.

This clonotype was seen a handful of times. CDR3 nucleotides: TGTGCCAGCAGTTACTCGACGCGGTCCCCCAGTTCACCCCTCCACTTT. Residues: CASSYSTRSPSSPLHF. The rearrangement joins TRBV6-5 to TRBJ1-6; no definite D call. V was trimmed by 0 bases and J by 9 bases, leaving 15 bases between them. The germline V gene has CDR1 MNHEY and CDR2 SVGAGI. The CDR3 totals 16 residues.

The sample holds a few counts of this clonotype. The chain employs TRBV12-3 or TRBV12-4 and TRBJ1-1; tentative D call: TRBD1 (6 bases). CDR3 length: 14 residues. Trimming cost V 2 bases and J 1 base, with 8 bases left between them. The CDR3 region has the DNA TGTGCCAGCAGTTTAACGGGGGCGAACACTGAAGCTTTCTTT. Translated: CASSLTGANTEAFF.

This clonotype was counted only a few times. This chain joins TRBV18 and TRBJ2-5, with a tentative D call TRBD1 (6 bases). The germline V and J ends were trimmed by 3 bases and 4 bases, with 12 bases remaining between them. The V gene's germline CDR1 is KGHSH and CDR2 LQKENI. This CDR3 has 14 residues. CDR3 nucleotides: TGTGCCAGCTCACCTACGGGACAAGGAGAGACCCAGTACTTC. This sequence encodes CASSPTGQGETQYF. The whole variable domain, remainder taken from reference TRBV18 and TRBJ2-5, is NAGVMQNPRHLVRRRGQEARLRCSPMKGHSHVYWYRQLPEEGLKFMVYLQKENIIDESGMPKERFSAEFPKEGPSILRIQQVVRGDSAAYFCASSPTGQGETQYFGPGTRLLVL.

This chain uses TRBV19 with TRBJ2-2, with 12 positions matching TRBD1. The CDR3 totals 18 residues. V shed 7 bases and J 7 bases; nucleotides not matched to a gene: 16. Germline assignment: CDR1 LNHDA and CDR2 SQIVND (reference sequence). The CDR3 reads CASTPTLGQGAFVGELFF. The CDR3 nucleotides are TGTGCCAGTACCCCTACCTTGGGACAGGGGGCTTTTGTCGGGGAGCTGTTTTTT.

With regard to this clonotype: One junction end disagrees with the germline gene, perhaps due to a read error. The rearrangement links TRBV11-2 to TRBJ2-7; D perhaps matches TRBD2 (6 bases). The CDR3 has 13 residues. CDR1 is SGHAT and CDR2 is FQNNGV in the germline V gene. The CDR3 sequence: CASSLADGSGGRF. CDR3 nucleotide sequence: TGTGCCAGCAGCTTAGCCGATGGGAGTGGGGGGAGATTC. Variable domain in full (rest from reference TRBV11-2 and TRBJ2-7): EAGVAQSPRYKIIEKRQSVAFWCNPISGHATLYWYQQILGQGPKLLIQFQNNGVVDDSQLPKDRFSAERLKGVDSTLKIQPAKLEDSAVYLCASSLADGSGGRFGPGTRLTVT.

Here the CDR3 reads CASSFSGRVFSEQFF. The CDR3 DNA reads TGTGCCAGCAGCTTTAGCGGGAGGGTTTTTTCTGAGCAGTTCTTC. The rearrangement links TRBV11-2 to TRBJ2-1; 11 positions agree with TRBD2. V was clipped by 3 bases and J by 9 bases; unmatched bases: 7. This CDR3 comprises 15 residues. Germline CDR1 is SGHAT and CDR2 is FQNNGV.

This clonotype was counted only a few times. The rearrangement links TRBV7-6 to TRBJ2-2; no clear D. Germline values: CDR1 SGHVS, CDR2 FNYEAQ. V lost 1 base to trimming and J lost 1 base, with 7 bases between them. CDR3 length: 15 residues. The CDR3 DNA follows: TGTGCCAGCAGCTTAGAACAGCGGAACACCGGGGAGCTGTTTTTT. Amino acids: CASSLEQRNTGELFF.

This clonotype showed up just a few times. The chain combines TRBV28 with TRBJ1-5; D is unclear. Germline loops: CDR1 MDHEN, CDR2 SYDVKM. The ends were cut back, 6 bases at V and 3 bases at J, with 21 bases in the middle. CDR3 size: 17 residues. CDR3 DNA sequence: TGTGCCAGCAGCTCTCCACTCGAAGTGGGCTACAATCAGCCCCAGCATTTT. Translating it yields CASSSPLEVGYNQPQHF.

CDR3 loop: CASSIFGPQSLGNTIYF. The CDR3 DNA sequence: TGTGCCAGTAGTATATTCGGTCCCCAGTCTCTTGGAAACACCATATATTTT. The chain combines TRBV19 with TRBJ1-3, with D hard to call. This CDR3 contains 17 residues. Deletions cut 2 bases from V and 3 bases from J, with 17 bases between. CDR1 is LNHDA, CDR2 SQIVND, per germline (reference sequence).

This clonotype was seen a handful of times. The chain recombines TRBV7-6 with TRBJ1-1; 8 bases align to TRBD1. The CDR3 loop spans 15 amino acids. V lost 2 bases and J lost 4; bases outside the gene matches: 6. Germline V gene lookup returns CDR1 SGHVS and CDR2 FNYEAQ. As DNA, the CDR3 is TGTGCCAGCAGCTTATTGACCGGGACAGGCACTGAAGCTTTCTTT. Translation: CASSLLTGTGTEAFF.

This rearrangement joins TRBV15 to TRBJ2-3; 7 nucleotides align to TRBD2. Germline V CDR1 and CDR2: LNHNV, YYDKDF (reference sequence). CDR3 size: 16 residues. V lost 1 base, J lost 5 bases, and 9 bases stayed unmatched. The CDR3 coding sequence is TGTGCCACCAGCAGAGGCCTTAGCGGGCCTCAAGATACGCAGTATTTT. Protein product: CATSRGLSGPQDTQYF.

This chain connects TRBV3-1 to TRBJ1-2, with D perhaps TRBD1 (6 bases). The germline V gene encodes CDR1 LGHDT and CDR2 YNNKEL (reference sequence). Between the trimmed V and J ends, which lost 1 base and 3 bases, there was a span of 15 bases. The CDR3 is 16 amino acids. For the CDR3, the DNA is TGTGCCAGCAGCCAAGCATATTGGACAGCTGACTATGGCTACACCTTC. Translation: CASSQAYWTADYGYTF. Variable domain in full (rest from reference TRBV3-1 and TRBJ1-2): DTAVSQTPKYLVTQMGNDKSIKCEQNLGHDTMYWYKQDSKKFLKIMFSYNNKELIINETVPNRFSPKSPDKAHLNLHINSLELGDSAVYFCASSQAYWTADYGYTFGSGTRLTVV.

This sequence joins TRBV6-2 or TRBV6-3 and TRBJ2-2; D possibly corresponds to TRBD1 (5 bases). Deletions cut 4 bases from V and 6 bases from J, with 15 bases between. CDR1 is MNHEY, CDR2 SVGEGT, per germline. The CDR3 runs 15 residues. The CDR3 loop is CASSLRQGWSGELFF. In nucleotides, the CDR3 is TGTGCCAGCAGTTTAAGGCAGGGTTGGTCCGGGGAGCTGTTTTTT.

The chain carries TRBV5-4 and TRBJ2-1, with 7 bases aligning to TRBD2. CDR1 and CDR2 (germline): SGHNT, YYREEE (reference sequence). With 4 bases clipped from V and 2 bases from J, the junction kept 9 bases outside the gene matches. This CDR3 comprises 16 residues. This chain's CDR3 is CASSRALAGPYNEQFF. The CDR3 DNA reads as TGTGCCAGCAGCCGCGCCTTAGCGGGCCCCTACAATGAGCAGTTCTTC.

This clonotype turned up a few times. The chain uses TRBV2 and TRBJ2-5; no firm D call. Germline V CDR1 and CDR2: SNHLY, FYNNEI. The CDR3 totals 11 residues. Trimming shortened V by 6 bases and J by 2 bases, and 4 bases separated the two germline ends. The DNA for the CDR3 is TGTGCCAGCAGGGAACAAGAGACCCAGTACTTC. Encoded protein: CASREQETQYF. The full variable domain, with the rest looked up from reference TRBV2 and TRBJ2-5, is EPEVTQTPSHQVTQMGQEVILRCVPISNHLYFYWYRQILGQKVEFLVSFYNNEISEKSEIFDDQFSVERPDGSNFTLKIRSTKLEDSAMYFCASREQETQYFGPGTRLLVL.

J is TRBJ2-3 and V is TRBV19; possible D gene TRBD1, 5 bases. Germline CDR1 reads LNHDA; CDR2 reads SQIVND (reference sequence). CDR3 length equals 15 residues. With 4 bases removed from V and 2 bases from J, the gap between germline ends came to 13 bases. CDR3: CASSNPLRDTDTQYF. DNA of the CDR3: TGTGCCAGTAGTAACCCTCTCAGGGACACAGATACGCAGTATTTT.

This sequence joins TRBV6-5 and TRBJ1-5; D ambiguous. The germline gives CDR1 MNHEY, CDR2 SVGAGI. Trimming took off 0 bases at V and 7 bases at J, with 10 bases between the two ends. The CDR3 sequence is 14 residues long. CDR3 in amino acids: CASSYSRVGQPQHF. In nucleotides, the CDR3 is TGTGCCAGCAGTTACTCGAGGGTGGGGCAGCCCCAGCATTTT.

This clonotype was counted a few times. The chain employs TRBV19 and TRBJ1-2, with D uncertain. The CDR3 is 13 residues long. V was clipped by 6 bases and J by 3 bases, with 11 bases between them. CDR1 is LNHDA and CDR2 is SQIVND in the germline V gene (reference sequence). As DNA, the CDR3 is TGTGCCAGTAGCCAGGAGGGCGACTATGGCTACACCTTC. Its translation: CASSQEGDYGYTF.

This clonotype was picked up many times. The rearrangement joins TRBV6-4 to TRBJ2-1; weak D call: TRBD1 (6 bases). CDR1 is MRHNA and CDR2 is SNTAGT in the germline V gene. V lost 0 bases, J lost 6 bases, and 15 bases lay in between. The CDR3 runs 16 residues. The CDR3 here is CASSDSAQGGFNEQFF. In DNA, the CDR3 is TGTGCCAGCAGTGACTCGGCACAGGGCGGTTTCAATGAGCAGTTCTTC.

V and J are TRBV6-2 or TRBV6-3 and TRBJ2-4, with 12 positions matching TRBD1. Unmatched junction bases numbered 5, after V lost 0 bases and J lost 8 bases. This CDR3 has 16 amino acids. CDR1 is MNHEY and CDR2 is SVGEGT in the germline V gene. The CDR3 is CASSYSGTGGWDIQYF. In nucleotides, the CDR3 is TGTGCCAGCAGTTACTCCGGGACAGGGGGCTGGGACATTCAGTACTTC.

The gene calls are TRBV11-2 and TRBJ2-1; 10 bases align to TRBD2. The CDR3 is 15 amino acids. J lost 4 bases, V lost 4 bases, and 4 bases had no gene match. Looked up from germline, CDR1 is SGHAT and CDR2 is FQNNGV. CDR3 region: CASSSGTSVYNEQFF. CDR3 nucleotides: TGTGCCAGCAGCTCAGGGACTAGCGTTTACAATGAGCAGTTCTTC.